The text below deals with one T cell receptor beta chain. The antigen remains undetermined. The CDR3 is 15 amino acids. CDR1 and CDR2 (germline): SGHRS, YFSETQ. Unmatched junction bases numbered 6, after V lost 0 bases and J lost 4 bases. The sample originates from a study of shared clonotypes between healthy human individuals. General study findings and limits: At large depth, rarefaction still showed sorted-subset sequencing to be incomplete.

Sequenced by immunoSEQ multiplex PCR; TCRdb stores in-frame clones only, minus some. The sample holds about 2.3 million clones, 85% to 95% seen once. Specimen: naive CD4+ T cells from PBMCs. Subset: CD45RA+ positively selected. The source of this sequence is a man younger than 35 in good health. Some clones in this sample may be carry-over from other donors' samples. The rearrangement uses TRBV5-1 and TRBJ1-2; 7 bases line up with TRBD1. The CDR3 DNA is TGCGCCAGCAGCTTGGGGCAGGGGGTAGTCTATGGCTACACCTTC. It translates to CASSLGQGVVYGYTF.